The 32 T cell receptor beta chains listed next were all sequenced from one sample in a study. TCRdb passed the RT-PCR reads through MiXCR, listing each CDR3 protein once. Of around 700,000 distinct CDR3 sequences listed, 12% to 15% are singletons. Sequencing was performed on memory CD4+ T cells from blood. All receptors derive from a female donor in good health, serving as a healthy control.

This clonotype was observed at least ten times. In nucleotides, the CDR3 is TGTGCCATCAGTGACCCCCCCGGACAGGGTGGCTATGGCTACACCTTC. Its protein product is CAISDPPGQGGYGYTF. The V gene is TRBV10-3, the J gene TRBJ1-2, with TRBD1 matching over 8 bases. The CDR3 length is 16 residues. In germline, CDR1 is ENHRY, CDR2 SYGVKD. With V trimmed by 3 bases and J by 4 bases, 10 bases remained unmatched.

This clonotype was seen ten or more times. Written as DNA, the CDR3 is TGCGCCAGCAGCCAAGATAGGGGGAACTATGGCTACACCTTC. Its protein product is CASSQDRGNYGYTF. The chain combines TRBV4-1 with TRBJ1-2; D may be TRBD1 (6 bases). CDR1 is MGHRA and CDR2 is YSYEKL in the germline V gene. V dropped 0 bases and J dropped 2 bases, with 7 bases sitting between them. This CDR3 region has 14 residues.

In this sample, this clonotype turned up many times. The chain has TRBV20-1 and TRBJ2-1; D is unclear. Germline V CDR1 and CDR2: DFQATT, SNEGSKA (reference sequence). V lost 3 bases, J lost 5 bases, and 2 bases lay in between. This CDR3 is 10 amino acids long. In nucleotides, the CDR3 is TGCAGTGCTAGGCACAATGAGCAGTTCTTC. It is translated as CSARHNEQFF.

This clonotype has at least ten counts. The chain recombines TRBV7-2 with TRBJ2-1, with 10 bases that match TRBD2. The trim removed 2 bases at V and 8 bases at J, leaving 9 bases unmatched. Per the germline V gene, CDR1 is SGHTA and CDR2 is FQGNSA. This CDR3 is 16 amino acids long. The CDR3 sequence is CASSLFPAGGPDEQFF. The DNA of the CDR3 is TGTGCCAGCAGCTTATTTCCAGCGGGAGGGCCAGATGAGCAGTTCTTC.

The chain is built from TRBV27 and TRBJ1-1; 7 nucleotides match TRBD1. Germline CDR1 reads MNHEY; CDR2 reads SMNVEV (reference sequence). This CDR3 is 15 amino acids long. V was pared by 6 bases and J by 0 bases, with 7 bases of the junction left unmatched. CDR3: CASRLTTGLNTEAFF. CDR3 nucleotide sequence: TGTGCCAGCAGACTAACGACAGGGCTGAACACTGAAGCTTTCTTT.

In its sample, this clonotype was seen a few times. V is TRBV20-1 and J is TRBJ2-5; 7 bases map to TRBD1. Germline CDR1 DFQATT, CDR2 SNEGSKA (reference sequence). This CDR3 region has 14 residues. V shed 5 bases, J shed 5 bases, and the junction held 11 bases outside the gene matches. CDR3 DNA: TGCAGTGCTGGAACAAACAGGGGATTCGAGACCCAGTACTTC. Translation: CSAGTNRGFETQYF.

CDR3 in amino acids: CASSAREGKNIQYF. CDR3 nucleotides: TGTGCCAGCAGCGCGAGGGAGGGCAAAAACATTCAGTACTTC. The J gene is TRBJ2-4, the V gene TRBV7-2; TRBD2 matches 7 bases. The germline V gene has CDR1 SGHTA and CDR2 FQGNSA. The CDR3 runs to 14 residues. J was trimmed by 3 bases and V by 5 bases; bases with no gene match: 4.

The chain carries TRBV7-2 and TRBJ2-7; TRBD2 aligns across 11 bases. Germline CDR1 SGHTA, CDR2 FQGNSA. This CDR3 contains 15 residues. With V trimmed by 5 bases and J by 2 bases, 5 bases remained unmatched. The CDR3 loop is CASSQDSGGAYEQYF. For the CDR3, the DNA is TGTGCCAGCAGCCAGGATAGCGGGGGGGCCTACGAGCAGTACTTC.

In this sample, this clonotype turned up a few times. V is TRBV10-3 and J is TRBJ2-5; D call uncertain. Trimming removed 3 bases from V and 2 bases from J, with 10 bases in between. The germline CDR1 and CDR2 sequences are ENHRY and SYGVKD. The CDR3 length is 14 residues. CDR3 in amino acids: CAISENKVQETQYF. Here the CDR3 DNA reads TGTGCCATCAGTGAAAATAAGGTACAAGAGACCCAGTACTTC.

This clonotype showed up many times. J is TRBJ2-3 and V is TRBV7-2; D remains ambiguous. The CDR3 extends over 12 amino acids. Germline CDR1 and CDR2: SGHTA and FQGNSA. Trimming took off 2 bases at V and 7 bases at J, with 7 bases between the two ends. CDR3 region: CASSLQDHTQYF. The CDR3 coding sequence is TGTGCCAGCAGCTTACAGGATCATACGCAGTATTTT.

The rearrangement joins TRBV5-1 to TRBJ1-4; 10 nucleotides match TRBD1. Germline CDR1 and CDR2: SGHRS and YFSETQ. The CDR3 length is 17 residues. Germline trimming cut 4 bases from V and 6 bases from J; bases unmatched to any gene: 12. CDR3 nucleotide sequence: TGCGCCAGCAGCCTCGTCCCGGGACAGGGGTTGGATGAAAAACTGTTTTTT. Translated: CASSLVPGQGLDEKLFF.

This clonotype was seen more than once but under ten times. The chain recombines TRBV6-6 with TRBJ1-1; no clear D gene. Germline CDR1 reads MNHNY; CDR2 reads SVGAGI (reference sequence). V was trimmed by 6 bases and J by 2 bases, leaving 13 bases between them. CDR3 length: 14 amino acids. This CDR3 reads CASRPAGSNTEAFF. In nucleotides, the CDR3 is TGTGCCAGCAGACCCGCAGGATCTAACACTGAAGCTTTCTTT.

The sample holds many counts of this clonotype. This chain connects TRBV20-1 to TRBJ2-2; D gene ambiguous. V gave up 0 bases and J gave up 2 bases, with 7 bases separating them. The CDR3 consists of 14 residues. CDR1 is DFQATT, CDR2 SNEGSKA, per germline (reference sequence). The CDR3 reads CSARDSKNTGELFF. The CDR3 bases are TGCAGTGCTAGAGATTCCAAAAACACCGGGGAGCTGTTTTTT.

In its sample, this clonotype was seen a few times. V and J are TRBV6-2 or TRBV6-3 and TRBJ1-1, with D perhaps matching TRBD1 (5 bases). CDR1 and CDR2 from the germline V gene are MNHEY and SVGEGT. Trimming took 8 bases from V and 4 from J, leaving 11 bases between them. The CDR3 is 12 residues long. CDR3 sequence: CASRQMGTEAFF. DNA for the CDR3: TGTGCCAGCCGACAGATGGGCACTGAAGCTTTCTTT.

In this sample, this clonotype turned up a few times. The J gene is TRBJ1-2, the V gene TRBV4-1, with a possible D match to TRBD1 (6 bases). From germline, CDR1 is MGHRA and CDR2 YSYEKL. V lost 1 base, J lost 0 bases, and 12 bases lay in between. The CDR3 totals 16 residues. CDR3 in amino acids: CASSQGTAPTNYGYTF. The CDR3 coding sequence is TGCGCCAGCAGCCAAGGGACAGCTCCTACTAACTATGGCTACACCTTC.

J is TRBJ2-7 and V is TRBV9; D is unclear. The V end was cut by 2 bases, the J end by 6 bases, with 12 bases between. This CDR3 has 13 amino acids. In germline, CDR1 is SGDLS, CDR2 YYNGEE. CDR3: CASSVGPDSEQYF. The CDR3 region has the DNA TGTGCCAGCAGCGTTGGACCGGATTCCGAGCAGTACTTC.

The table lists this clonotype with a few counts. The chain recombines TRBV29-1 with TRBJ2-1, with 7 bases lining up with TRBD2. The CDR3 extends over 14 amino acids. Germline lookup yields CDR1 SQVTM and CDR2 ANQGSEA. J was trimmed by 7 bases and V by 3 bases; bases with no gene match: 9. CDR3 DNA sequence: TGCAGCGTTGATGGGAGGGCCCAATCAAATGAGCAGTTCTTC. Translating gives CSVDGRAQSNEQFF.

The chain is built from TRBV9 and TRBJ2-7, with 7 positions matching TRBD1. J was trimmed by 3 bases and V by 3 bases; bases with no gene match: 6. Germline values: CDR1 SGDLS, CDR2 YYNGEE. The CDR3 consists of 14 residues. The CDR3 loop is CASSAPGTVYEQYF. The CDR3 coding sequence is TGTGCCAGCAGCGCCCCCGGGACAGTCTACGAGCAGTACTTC.

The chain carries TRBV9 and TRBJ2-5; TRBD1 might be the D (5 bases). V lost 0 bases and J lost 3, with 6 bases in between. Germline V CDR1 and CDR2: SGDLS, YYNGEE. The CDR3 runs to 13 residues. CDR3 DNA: TGTGCCAGCAGCGTAGGACAGAAAGAGACCCAGTACTTC. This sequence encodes CASSVGQKETQYF.

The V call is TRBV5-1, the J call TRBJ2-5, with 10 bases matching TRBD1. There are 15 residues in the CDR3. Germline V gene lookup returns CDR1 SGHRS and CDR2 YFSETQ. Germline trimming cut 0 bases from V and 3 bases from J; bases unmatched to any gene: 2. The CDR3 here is CASSLEDRGEETQYF. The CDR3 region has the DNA TGCGCCAGCAGCTTGGAGGACAGGGGGGAAGAGACCCAGTACTTC.

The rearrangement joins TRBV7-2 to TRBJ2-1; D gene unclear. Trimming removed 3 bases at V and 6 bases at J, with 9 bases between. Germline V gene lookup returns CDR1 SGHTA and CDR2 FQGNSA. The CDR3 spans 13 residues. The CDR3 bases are TGTGCCAGCAGCTTCCGGGCCACCAATGAGCAGTTCTTC. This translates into CASSFRATNEQFF. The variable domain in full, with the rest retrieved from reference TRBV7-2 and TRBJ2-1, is GAGVSQSPSNKVTEKGKDVELRCDPISGHTALYWYRQSLGQGLEFLIYFQGNSAPDKSGLPSDRFSAERTGGSVSTLTIQRTQQEDSAVYLCASSFRATNEQFFGPGTRLTVL.

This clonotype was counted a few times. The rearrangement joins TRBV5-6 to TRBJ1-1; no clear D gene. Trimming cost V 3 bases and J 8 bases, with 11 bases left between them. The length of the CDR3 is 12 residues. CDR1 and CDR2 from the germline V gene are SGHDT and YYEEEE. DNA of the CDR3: TGTGCCAGCAGCTCCTACAGATACGAAGCTTTCTTT. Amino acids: CASSSYRYEAFF.

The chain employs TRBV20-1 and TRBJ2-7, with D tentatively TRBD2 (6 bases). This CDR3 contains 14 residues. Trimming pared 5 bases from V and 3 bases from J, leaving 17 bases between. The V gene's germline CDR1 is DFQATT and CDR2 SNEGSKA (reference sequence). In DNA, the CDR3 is TGCAGTGCTCCGAGGGAGGACACCCTCTACGAGCAGTACTTC. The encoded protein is CSAPREDTLYEQYF.

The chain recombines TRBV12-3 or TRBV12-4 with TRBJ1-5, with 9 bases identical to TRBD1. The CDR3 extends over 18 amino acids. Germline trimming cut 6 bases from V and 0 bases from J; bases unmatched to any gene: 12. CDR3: CASRRDRVAQISNQPQHF. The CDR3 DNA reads TGTGCCAGCAGGAGGGACAGGGTAGCCCAAATTAGCAATCAGCCCCAGCATTTT.

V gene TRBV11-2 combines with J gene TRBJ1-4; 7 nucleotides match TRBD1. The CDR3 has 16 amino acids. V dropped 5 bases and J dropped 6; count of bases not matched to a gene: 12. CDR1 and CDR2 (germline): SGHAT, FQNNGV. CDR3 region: CASSTLRGRSDEKLFF. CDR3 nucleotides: TGTGCCAGCAGCACCTTGAGGGGGCGGTCAGATGAAAAACTGTTTTTT.

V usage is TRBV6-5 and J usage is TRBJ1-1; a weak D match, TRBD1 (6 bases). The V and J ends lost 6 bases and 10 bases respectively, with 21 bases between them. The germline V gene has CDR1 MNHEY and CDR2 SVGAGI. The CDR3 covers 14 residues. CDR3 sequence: CASSRSGEGRRAFF. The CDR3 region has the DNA TGTGCCAGCAGCCGCTCAGGGGAAGGAAGGAGAGCTTTCTTT.

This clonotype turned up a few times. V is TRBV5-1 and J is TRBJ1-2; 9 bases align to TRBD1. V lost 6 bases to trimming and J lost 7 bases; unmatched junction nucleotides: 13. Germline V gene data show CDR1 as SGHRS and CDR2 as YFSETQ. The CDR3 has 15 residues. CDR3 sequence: CASTDLTGGLLGYTF. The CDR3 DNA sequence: TGCGCCAGCACCGATTTAACAGGGGGCTTGCTTGGCTACACCTTC.

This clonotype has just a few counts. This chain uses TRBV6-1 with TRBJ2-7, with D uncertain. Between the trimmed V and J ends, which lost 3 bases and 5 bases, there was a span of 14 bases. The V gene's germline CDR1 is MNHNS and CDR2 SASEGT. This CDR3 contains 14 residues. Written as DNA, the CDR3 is TGTGCCAGCAGTGATGCATCCCCAAGGGACGAGCAGTACTTC. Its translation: CASSDASPRDEQYF.

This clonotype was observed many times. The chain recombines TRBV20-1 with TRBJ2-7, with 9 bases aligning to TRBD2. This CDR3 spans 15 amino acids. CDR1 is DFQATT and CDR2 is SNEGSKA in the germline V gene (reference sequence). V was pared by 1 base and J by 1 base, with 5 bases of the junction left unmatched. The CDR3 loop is CSARVEGLASYEQYF. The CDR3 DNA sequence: TGCAGTGCTAGAGTAGAAGGACTAGCGTCCTACGAGCAGTACTTC.

The DNA of the CDR3 is TGCAGTGCTACCCTACAGGGGGGTACTGAAGCTTTCTTT. Encoded protein: CSATLQGGTEAFF. The chain joins TRBV20-1 to TRBJ1-1, with TRBD1 matching 8 bases. The germline gives CDR1 DFQATT, CDR2 SNEGSKA (reference sequence). This CDR3 contains 13 residues. V dropped 4 bases and J dropped 5; count of bases not matched to a gene: 6.

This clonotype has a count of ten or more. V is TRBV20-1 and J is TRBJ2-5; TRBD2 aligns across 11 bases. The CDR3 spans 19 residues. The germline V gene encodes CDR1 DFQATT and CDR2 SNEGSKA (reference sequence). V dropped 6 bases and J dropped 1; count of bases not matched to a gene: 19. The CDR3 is CSAPSGLAEFMTLQETQYF. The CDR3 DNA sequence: TGCAGTGCCCCCTCGGGACTAGCGGAATTCATGACCCTCCAAGAGACCCAGTACTTC.

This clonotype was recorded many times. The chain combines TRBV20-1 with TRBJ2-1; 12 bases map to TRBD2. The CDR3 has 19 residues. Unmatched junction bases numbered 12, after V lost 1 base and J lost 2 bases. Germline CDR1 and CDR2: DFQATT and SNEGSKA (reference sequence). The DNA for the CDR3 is TGCAGTGCTAGAGGACGGGCGACTAGCGGGAGCCTGACCTACAATGAGCAGTTCTTC. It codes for CSARGRATSGSLTYNEQFF.